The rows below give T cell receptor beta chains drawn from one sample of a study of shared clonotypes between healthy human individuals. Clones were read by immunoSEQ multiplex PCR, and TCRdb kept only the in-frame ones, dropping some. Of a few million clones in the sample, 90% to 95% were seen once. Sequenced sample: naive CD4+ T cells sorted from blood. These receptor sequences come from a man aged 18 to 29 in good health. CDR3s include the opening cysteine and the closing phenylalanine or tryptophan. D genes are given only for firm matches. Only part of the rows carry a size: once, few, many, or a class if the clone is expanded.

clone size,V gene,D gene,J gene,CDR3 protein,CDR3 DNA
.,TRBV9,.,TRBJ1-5,CASSVEAANQPQHF,TGTGCCAGCAGCGTAGAGGCAGCAAATCAGCCCCAGCATTTT
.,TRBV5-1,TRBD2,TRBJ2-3,CASSTGTSGAHSTDTQYF,TGCGCCAGCAGCACTGGGACTAGCGGGGCCCATAGCACAGATACGCAGTATTTT
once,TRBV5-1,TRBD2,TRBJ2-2,CASSNQLAGTGELFF,TGCGCCAGCAGCAACCAACTAGCGGGCACCGGGGAGCTGTTTTTT
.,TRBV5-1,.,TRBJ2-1,CASSLDSGVGNEQFF,TGCGCCAGCAGCTTGGATTCAGGGGTTGGGAATGAGCAGTTCTTC
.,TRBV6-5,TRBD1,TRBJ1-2,CASSYSTGSFYYGYTF,TGTGCCAGCAGTTACTCGACAGGGAGTTTTTACTATGGCTACACCTTC
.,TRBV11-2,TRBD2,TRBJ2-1,CASSLVIAGAVAQFF,TGTGCCAGCAGCTTAGTAATAGCGGGGGCCGTCGCACAGTTCTTC
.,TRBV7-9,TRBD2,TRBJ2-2,CASSDGLADGSGELFF,TGTGCCAGCAGTGACGGACTAGCGGATGGGAGCGGGGAGCTGTTTTTT
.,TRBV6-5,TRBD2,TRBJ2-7,CASSYLAAGVYEQYF,TGTGCCAGCAGTTACCTAGCGGCGGGTGTCTACGAGCAGTACTTC
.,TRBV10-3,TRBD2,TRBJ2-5,CAISLSGGQETQYF,TGTGCCATCAGTTTGAGCGGGGGCCAAGAGACCCAGTACTTC
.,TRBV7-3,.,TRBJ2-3,CASSLDPTDTQYF,TGTGCCAGCAGCTTAGATCCCACAGATACGCAGTATTTT
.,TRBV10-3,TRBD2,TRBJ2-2,CAIGLAGVNTGELFF,TGTGCCATCGGGCTAGCGGGAGTCAACACCGGGGAGCTGTTTTTT
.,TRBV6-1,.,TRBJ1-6,CASSERPNSPLHF,TGTGCCAGCAGTGAGAGGCCTAATTCACCCCTCCACTTT
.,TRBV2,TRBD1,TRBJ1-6,CAEITGGGDSPLHF,TGTGCAGAAATAACAGGGGGCGGTGATTCACCCCTCCACTTT
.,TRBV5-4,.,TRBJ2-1,CASSTQGGGYNEQFF,TGTGCCAGCAGCACACAGGGTGGGGGATACAATGAGCAGTTCTTC
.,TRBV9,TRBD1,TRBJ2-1,CASSVAQGLYNEQFF,TGTGCCAGCAGCGTAGCACAGGGGCTCTACAATGAGCAGTTCTTC
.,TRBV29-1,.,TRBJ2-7,CSVALLLGVQYF,TGCAGCGTGGCTCTACTTCTGGGCGTGCAGTACTTC
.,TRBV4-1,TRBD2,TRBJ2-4,CASSQGLADKNIQYF,TGCGCCAGCAGCCAGGGACTAGCGGACAAAAACATTCAGTACTTC
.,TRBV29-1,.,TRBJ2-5,CSANEPQETQYF,TGCAGCGCAAATGAACCACAAGAGACCCAGTACTTC
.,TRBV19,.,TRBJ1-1,CASTDWMITEAFF,TGTGCCAGTACCGATTGGATGATCACTGAAGCTTTCTTT
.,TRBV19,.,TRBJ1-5,CASSDTDGGNQPQHF,TGTGCCAGTAGTGATACGGACGGAGGCAATCAGCCCCAGCATTTT
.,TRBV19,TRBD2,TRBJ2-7,CASRLAGGYEQYF,TGTGCCAGCCGACTAGCGGGAGGTTACGAGCAGTACTTC
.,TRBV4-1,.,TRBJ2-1,CASSQDWARRSYNEQFF,TGCGCCAGCAGCCAAGATTGGGCTAGGCGCTCCTACAATGAGCAGTTCTTC
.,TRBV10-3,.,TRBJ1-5,CAISESQTISNQPQHF,TGTGCCATCAGTGAGTCGCAAACAATTAGCAATCAGCCCCAGCATTTT
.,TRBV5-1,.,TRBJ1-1,CASKLTDTNTEAFF,TGCGCCAGCAAACTGACAGACACGAACACTGAAGCTTTCTTT
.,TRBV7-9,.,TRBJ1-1,CASSLTRGDSEAFF,TGTGCCAGCAGCCTCACTCGGGGGGACTCTGAAGCTTTCTTT
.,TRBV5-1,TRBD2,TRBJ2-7,CASSPSLAGGPGEQYF,TGCGCCAGCAGCCCCTCACTAGCGGGAGGGCCAGGCGAGCAGTACTTC
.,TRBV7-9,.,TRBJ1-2,CASSLGGYTF,TGTGCCAGCAGCTTAGGCGGCTACACCTTC
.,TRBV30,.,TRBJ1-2,CAWSPRALNYGYTF,TGTGCCTGGAGTCCCAGGGCTCTAAACTATGGCTACACCTTC
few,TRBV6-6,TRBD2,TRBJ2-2,CASSYSSGRPGELFF,TGTGCCAGCAGTTACTCGAGCGGGAGGCCCGGGGAGCTGTTTTTT
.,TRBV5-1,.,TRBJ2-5,CASGADPPGLQGETQYF,TGCGCCAGCGGAGCCGACCCCCCGGGACTCCAGGGGGAGACCCAGTACTTC
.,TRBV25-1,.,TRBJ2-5,CASRTLSETQYF,TGTGCCAGCAGGACCCTCAGCGAGACCCAGTACTTC
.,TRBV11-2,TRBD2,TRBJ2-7,CASSLAGGRGLEQYF,TGTGCCAGCAGCTTAGCGGGCGGGAGGGGGCTTGAGCAGTACTTC
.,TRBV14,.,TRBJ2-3,CASSQAAGKADTQYF,TGTGCCAGCAGCCAAGCTGCAGGGAAGGCAGATACGCAGTATTTT
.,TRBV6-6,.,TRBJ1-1,CASRAAGSDTEAFF,TGTGCCAGCAGAGCGGCAGGGTCCGACACTGAAGCTTTCTTT
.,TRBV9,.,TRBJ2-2,CASSPPGSGAGELFF,TGTGCCAGCAGCCCCCCAGGGAGTGGGGCCGGGGAGCTGTTTTTT
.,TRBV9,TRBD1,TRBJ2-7,CASSARDRGGEQYF,TGTGCCAGCAGCGCGAGGGACAGGGGGGGCGAGCAGTACTTC
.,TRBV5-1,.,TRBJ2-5,CASSPGGGGETQYF,TGCGCCAGCTCTCCCGGGGGAGGGGGAGAGACCCAGTACTTC
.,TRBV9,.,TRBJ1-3,CASSVGLVESVGAGNTIYF,TGTGCCAGCAGCGTAGGGCTGGTGGAGAGTGTTGGGGCCGGAAACACCATATATTTT
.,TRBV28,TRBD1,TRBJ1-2,CASSLGGTAAAFNYGYTF,TGTGCCAGCAGTTTGGGAGGGACAGCCGCTGCCTTTAACTATGGCTACACCTTC
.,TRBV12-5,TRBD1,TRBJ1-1,CASGYPLDREAEAFF,TGTGCTAGTGGTTACCCCCTGGACAGGGAAGCTGAAGCTTTCTTT
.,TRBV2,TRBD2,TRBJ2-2,CASSESGRANSGELFF,TGTGCCAGCAGTGAAAGCGGGAGGGCCAATAGCGGGGAGCTGTTTTTT
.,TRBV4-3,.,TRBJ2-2,CASSQDPPGARTGELFF,TGCGCCAGCAGCCAAGATCCCCCGGGAGCGAGAACCGGGGAGCTGTTTTTT
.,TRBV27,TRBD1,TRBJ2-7,CASSSDRGVTSEQYF,TGTGCCAGCAGTTCTGACAGGGGGGTGACTAGCGAGCAGTACTTC
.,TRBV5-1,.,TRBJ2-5,CASSLAPAGRETQYF,TGCGCCAGCAGCTTGGCCCCAGCAGGGAGGGAGACCCAGTACTTC
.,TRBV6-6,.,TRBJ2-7,CASSYSRDNEQYF,TGTGCCAGCAGTTACTCGAGGGACAACGAGCAGTACTTC
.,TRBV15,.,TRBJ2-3,CATSSLGKSHTQYF,TGTGCCACCAGCTCCCTGGGCAAAAGTCATACGCAGTATTTT
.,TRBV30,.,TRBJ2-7,CAWSSRVSEQYF,TGTGCCTGGAGTTCTAGGGTTTCCGAGCAGTACTTC
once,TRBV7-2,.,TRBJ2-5,CASSSRFGGGETQYF,TGTGCCAGCAGCTCCAGGTTTGGGGGCGGGGAGACCCAGTACTTC
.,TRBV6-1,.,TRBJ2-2,CASSPRHDTGELFF,TGTGCCAGCAGTCCACGACACGACACCGGGGAGCTGTTTTTT
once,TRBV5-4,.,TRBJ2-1,CASSLGGNLYNEQFF,TGTGCCAGCAGCTTGGGGGGGAACCTCTACAATGAGCAGTTCTTC
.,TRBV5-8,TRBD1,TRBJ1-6,CASSLARTGPGTPLHF,TGTGCCAGCAGCTTGGCGAGGACAGGGCCAGGGACACCCCTCCACTTT